The 30 T cell receptor beta chains below were found in one sample sequenced in a study of Graves' ophthalmopathy and Graves' hyperthyroidism. RNA transcripts yielded amplified TCR beta CDR3 regions. A first-round RT-PCR used HTBI primers, followed by a second-round multiplex PCR. TCRdb itself ran the multiplex PCR reads through MiXCR, one entry per CDR3 protein. The sample lists about 640,000 distinct CDR3 sequences; about two fifths were seen once. Sequenced material: peripheral blood. The receptors derive from an adult man with Graves' ophthalmopathy.

CDR3 in amino acids: CSARPSEAYEQYF. In DNA form, the CDR3 reads TGCAGTGCTAGACCTAGCGAGGCCTACGAGCAGTACTTC. The chain is built from TRBV20-1 and TRBJ2-7; weak D call: TRBD2 (6 bases). V was clipped by 2 bases and J by 2 bases, with 10 bases between them. CDR1 and CDR2 (germline): DFQATT, SNEGSKA (reference sequence). The CDR3 contains 13 residues.

This clonotype was picked up many times. The genes are TRBV5-5 and TRBJ1-6; unclear D gene. This CDR3 contains 12 residues. CDR1 SGHKS and CDR2 YYEKEE come from the germline V gene (reference sequence). Trimming cost V 1 base and J 9 bases, with 5 bases left between them. CDR3 sequence reads: CASSLYGSPLHF. The CDR3, as DNA: TGTGCCAGCAGCTTGTACGGTTCACCCCTCCACTTT.

This clonotype was observed at least ten times. The rearrangement uses TRBV7-9 and TRBJ1-2, with 7 positions matching TRBD1. The CDR3 is 17 amino acids. V dropped 3 bases and J dropped 8; count of bases not matched to a gene: 18. CDR1 and CDR2 (germline): SEHNR, FQNEAQ (reference sequence). CDR3: CASSLGGTGEVFPGYTF. The CDR3 bases are TGTGCCAGCAGCTTGGGGGGAACAGGGGAGGTGTTTCCAGGCTACACCTTC.

Comments on this clonotype: This likely comes from a read error, as the CDR3 has no conserved phenylalanine or tryptophan at its end. The DNA is left out, because the CDR3 cannot be placed on it with certainty; the CDR3 is given as TCRdb lists it. The V call is TRBV15, the J call TRBJ2-5. From its first to its last residue, the CDR3 has 12 amino acids. Germline V gene sequence: CDR1 LNHNV, CDR2 YYDKDF (reference sequence). This CDR3 reads CATSRDREATYT.

This clonotype was seen a handful of times. The chain uses TRBV12-5 and TRBJ1-4; the D gene is possibly TRBD1 (5 bases). The germline CDR1 and CDR2 sequences are LGHNT and FRNRAP. The length of the CDR3 is 14 residues. CDR3 in amino acids: CASSLGAGAEKLFF. The CDR3 nucleotides read TGTGCCAGCAGTTTAGGGGCCGGAGCTGAAAAACTGTTTTTT. The variable domain in full, completed from reference TRBV12-5 and TRBJ1-4, reads DARVTQTPRHKVTEMGQEVTMRCQPILGHNTVFWYRQTMMQGLELLAYFRNRAPLDDSGMPKDRFSAEMPDATLATLKIQPSEPRDSAVYFCASSLGAGAEKLFFGSGTQLSVL.

Of note for this clonotype: A much larger clone differs by one base, so this may be a read error. The chain couples TRBV7-8 to TRBJ2-7; D assignment may be TRBD1 or TRBD2 (7 bases each). Germline loops: CDR1 SGHVS, CDR2 FQNEAQ. The CDR3 runs 17 residues. CDR3: CGSSQGGVGQGVDEQYF. The DNA of the CDR3 is TGTGGCAGCAGTCAGGGGGGGGTAGGGCAGGGCGTCGACGAGCAGTACTTC.

The sample holds many counts of this clonotype. The chain combines TRBV20-1 with TRBJ1-5; D remains ambiguous. CDR3 length: 14 amino acids. CDR1 DFQATT and CDR2 SNEGSKA come from the germline V gene (reference sequence). Trimming stripped 3 bases from V and 2 bases from J, with 11 bases between. CDR3 sequence (DNA): TGCAGTGCTAGGCCTTACCGGGGCAATCAGCCCCAGCATTTT. The encoded protein is CSARPYRGNQPQHF.

This clonotype was seen a single time. The V call is TRBV2, the J call TRBJ1-2; D possibly corresponds to TRBD1 (5 bases). Trimming took 7 bases from V and 5 from J, leaving 17 bases between them. This CDR3 has 14 residues. CDR1 is SNHLY, CDR2 FYNNEI, per germline. The CDR3, as DNA: TGTGCCAGCACCGTTCAGGGCGGGGGGTATGGCTACACCTTC. It specifies CASTVQGGGYGYTF.

This sequence joins TRBV7-2 and TRBJ1-1; D possibly corresponds to TRBD1 (5 bases). The CDR3 is made up of 16 amino acids. Germline loops: CDR1 SGHTA, CDR2 FQGNSA. V lost 5 bases and J 1 base, leaving 17 bases between the germline ends. The CDR3 nucleotides are TGTGCCAGCAGCCCAAACCCAAACGGGGGGAACACTGAAGCTTTCTTT. This translates into CASSPNPNGGNTEAFF. Drawing the rest from reference TRBV7-2 and TRBJ1-1, the complete variable domain is GAGVSQSPSNKVTEKGKDVELRCDPISGHTALYWYRQSLGQGLEFLIYFQGNSAPDKSGLPSDRFSAERTGGSVSTLTIQRTQQEDSAVYLCASSPNPNGGNTEAFFGQGTRLTVV.

There are many counts of this clonotype. The chain links TRBV20-1 to TRBJ1-3; D unclear. Trimming stripped 0 bases from V and 5 bases from J, with 11 bases between. The CDR3 is made up of 14 amino acids. Germline V gene lookup returns CDR1 DFQATT and CDR2 SNEGSKA (reference sequence). The CDR3 DNA is TGCAGTGCTAGAGATCGGGCAGGAAGAAACACCATATATTTT. This gives the protein CSARDRAGRNTIYF.

Of note for this clonotype: It may be a read error: a sequence one base away is much more abundant. The V gene is TRBV20-1, the J gene TRBJ1-2; D is unresolved. The CDR3 contains 14 residues. Germline CDR1 DFQATT, CDR2 SNEGSKA (reference sequence). The V and J ends lost 7 bases and 4 bases respectively, with 19 bases between them. CDR3 protein: CSVPPDRPGYGYTF. CDR3 bases: TGCAGTGTCCCCCCGGACCGACCGGGCTATGGCTACACCTTC.

The V gene is TRBV7-2, the J gene TRBJ1-3; D is unresolved. Deletions cut 1 base from V and 7 bases from J, with 8 bases between. This CDR3 region has 13 residues. Per the germline V gene, CDR1 is SGHTA and CDR2 is FQGNSA. CDR3: CASSLGWMNTIYF. CDR3 sequence (DNA): TGTGCCAGCAGCTTAGGGTGGATGAACACCATATATTTT.

DNA for the CDR3: TGTGCCAGCAGCTCGGAGTGGGAGACCCAGTACTTC. Translated: CASSSEWETQYF. The rearrangement uses TRBV7-9 and TRBJ2-5; D unclear. Germline CDR1 is SEHNR and CDR2 is FQNEAQ (reference sequence). The V end lost 4 bases, the J end lost 5 bases, and 8 bases lay between the germline ends. The CDR3 contains 12 residues.

This clonotype was seen only a few times. The chain employs TRBV2 and TRBJ2-7; D assignment may be TRBD1 or TRBD2 (5 bases each). The germline V gene has CDR1 SNHLY and CDR2 FYNNEI. This CDR3 comprises 14 residues. V gave up 6 bases and J gave up 2 bases, with 14 bases separating them. The CDR3 sequence is CASRMGPKAYEQYF. The CDR3 DNA follows: TGTGCCAGCAGAATGGGACCGAAAGCCTACGAGCAGTACTTC.

The genes are TRBV5-1 and TRBJ2-6; the match to TRBD1 covers 10 bases. The CDR3 runs to 17 residues. Germline lookup yields CDR1 SGHRS and CDR2 YFSETQ. The V and J ends lost 7 bases and 0 bases, in that order; junction bases with no gene match: 7. The CDR3 protein is CASRTGQGGSGANVLTF. The CDR3 DNA is TGCGCCAGCCGTACAGGACAGGGGGGCTCTGGGGCCAACGTCCTGACTTTC.

The chain recombines TRBV24-1 with TRBJ2-5; the match to TRBD1 covers 8 bases. With V trimmed by 6 bases and J by 7 bases, 3 bases remained unmatched. The CDR3 covers 12 residues. The germline gives CDR1 KGHDR, CDR2 SFDVKD. The CDR3 nucleotides are TGTGCCACCAGTACGGACAGGGCGACCCAGTACTTC. It is translated as CATSTDRATQYF.

The rearrangement links TRBV2 to TRBJ1-5; D gene unclear. V gave up 10 bases and J gave up 7 bases, with 20 bases separating them. The CDR3 totals 14 residues. Germline V gene data show CDR1 as SNHLY and CDR2 as FYNNEI. CDR3: CATRLAGYEQPQHF. The CDR3 DNA follows: TGTGCCACCCGACTAGCGGGCTACGAGCAGCCCCAGCATTTT.

This clonotype was found many times. The gene calls are TRBV6-5 and TRBJ1-6; a possible D gene is TRBD1 (5 bases). The CDR3 is 13 amino acids. V was shortened by 7 bases and J by 7 bases, with 11 bases between the two germline ends. Germline V lookup: CDR1 MNHEY, CDR2 SVGAGI. CDR3 loop: CASKVGVNSPLHF. CDR3 bases: TGTGCCAGCAAAGTAGGGGTCAATTCACCCCTCCACTTT.

Concerning this clonotype itself: One end of the junction varies from germline; a read error may be responsible. The chain recombines TRBV25-1 with TRBJ2-7; 11 bases are a match to TRBD2. Germline values: CDR1 MGHDK, CDR2 SYGVNS. The CDR3 extends over 15 amino acids. The CDR3 DNA follows: TGTGCCAGCAGCCAAGATACTAGCGGGAGTTACGAGCGGTACTTC. Translation gives CASSQDTSGSYERYF.

This clonotype was recorded at least ten times. The genes are TRBV2 and TRBJ1-2; D not certain. V was trimmed by 4 bases and J by 2 bases, leaving 11 bases between them. The CDR3 extends over 14 amino acids. The germline V gene encodes CDR1 SNHLY and CDR2 FYNNEI. CDR3 DNA: TGTGCCAGCAGTGCCTGGACGGTAAACTATGGCTACACCTTC. It yields the protein CASSAWTVNYGYTF.

The rearrangement joins TRBV7-3 to TRBJ1-4; tentatively, D is TRBD1 (6 bases). V lost 5 bases to trimming and J lost 8 bases, with 21 bases between them. The CDR3 totals 16 residues. Germline assignment: CDR1 SGHTA and CDR2 FQGTGA. The CDR3, as DNA: TGTGCCAGCAGCCCGGGCCCTAGGGGGACGGAAGAAAAACTGTTTTTT. Its translation: CASSPGPRGTEEKLFF.

At least ten counts were recorded for this clonotype. The chain's CDR3 is CATSDPGPQQETQYF. CDR3 nucleotide sequence: TGTGCCACCAGTGATCCGGGACCCCAACAAGAGACCCAGTACTTC. The rearrangement uses TRBV24-1 and TRBJ2-5; D might be TRBD1 or TRBD2, each matching 5 bases. This CDR3 comprises 15 residues. The germline CDR1 and CDR2 sequences are KGHDR and SFDVKD. V was shortened by 3 bases and J by 2 bases, with 12 bases between the two germline ends.

As to this clonotype: This may come from a read error, since a much larger clone is one base off. This chain uses TRBV10-3 with TRBJ1-1; D is undetermined. V lost 4 bases and J 3 bases, leaving 6 bases between the germline ends. Per germline, CDR1 ENHRY and CDR2 SYGVKD. The CDR3 has 12 residues. CDR3 residues: CAISVMDTEAFF. The CDR3 coding sequence is TGTGCCATCAGTGTCATGGACACTGAAGCTTTCTTT.

This clonotype showed up just a few times. A read error may produce the germline difference seen at one junction end. The V gene is TRBV10-3, the J gene TRBJ2-7; D assignment may be TRBD1 or TRBD2 (5 bases each). Germline V gives CDR1 ENHRY, CDR2 SYGVKD. The CDR3 has 16 residues. In DNA form, the CDR3 reads TGTGCCAGCAGTTACTTGGGACGCCCTCTTTACGACGAGCAGTACTTC. Protein: CASSYLGRPLYDEQYF.

This clonotype was seen ten or more times. This chain links TRBV5-4 with TRBJ1-1; a weak D match, TRBD1 (6 bases). Germline V gene lookup returns CDR1 SGHNT and CDR2 YYREEE (reference sequence). The CDR3 length is 12 residues. The ends were cut back, 4 bases at V and 11 bases at J, with 15 bases in the middle. The CDR3 coding sequence is TGTGCCAGCAGCACCCCGGACAGCTTTGCTTTCTTT. Protein: CASSTPDSFAFF.

About this clonotype itself: A much larger clone sits a single nucleotide away, making a read error possible. V usage is TRBV7-2 and J usage is TRBJ2-7; D uncertain. CDR1 is SGHTA, CDR2 FQGNSA, per germline. This CDR3 has 13 residues. The CDR3 DNA reads TGTGCCAGCAGCTTACAGGCATACTACGGGCAGTACTTC. It translates to CASSLQAYYGQYF.

This clonotype was seen once. The rearrangement joins TRBV25-1 to TRBJ2-5; D remains ambiguous. The CDR3 runs to 14 residues. Germline V CDR1 and CDR2: MGHDK, SYGVNS. V lost 6 bases and J 3 bases, leaving 14 bases between the germline ends. The CDR3 protein is CASSQDKIEETQYF. Here the CDR3 DNA reads TGTGCCAGCAGCCAAGATAAAATTGAAGAGACCCAGTACTTC.

This clonotype was observed a single time. V is TRBV7-3 and J is TRBJ2-5; D is possibly TRBD2 (6 bases). The DNA matches TRBJ2-1 better at its end, which makes the J call doubtful. CDR1 is SGHTA, CDR2 FQGTGA, per germline. CDR3 length equals 14 residues. This CDR3 reads CASSLEYGGNEQFF. Here the CDR3 DNA reads TGTGCCAGCAGCTTAGAATACGGGGGAAATGAGCAGTTCTTC.

The chain couples TRBV20-1 to TRBJ1-2, with D possibly TRBD1 on 5 matching bases. Germline V CDR1 and CDR2: DFQATT, SNEGSKA (reference sequence). The CDR3 totals 14 residues. Between the trimmed V and J ends, which lost 0 bases and 5 bases, there was a span of 13 bases. CDR3 sequence reads: CSARDGKGNYGYTF. The CDR3 nucleotides read TGCAGTGCTAGAGATGGGAAGGGGAATTATGGCTACACCTTC.

CDR3 DNA: TGTGCCATCAAGGGCACAGGCCTCTCTGGAAACACCATATATTTT. Its protein is CAIKGTGLSGNTIYF. The chain joins TRBV10-3 to TRBJ1-3, with a weak D call TRBD1 (5 bases). The germline V and J ends were trimmed by 7 bases and 0 bases, with 13 bases remaining between them. This CDR3 has 15 amino acids. Germline V gives CDR1 ENHRY, CDR2 SYGVKD.